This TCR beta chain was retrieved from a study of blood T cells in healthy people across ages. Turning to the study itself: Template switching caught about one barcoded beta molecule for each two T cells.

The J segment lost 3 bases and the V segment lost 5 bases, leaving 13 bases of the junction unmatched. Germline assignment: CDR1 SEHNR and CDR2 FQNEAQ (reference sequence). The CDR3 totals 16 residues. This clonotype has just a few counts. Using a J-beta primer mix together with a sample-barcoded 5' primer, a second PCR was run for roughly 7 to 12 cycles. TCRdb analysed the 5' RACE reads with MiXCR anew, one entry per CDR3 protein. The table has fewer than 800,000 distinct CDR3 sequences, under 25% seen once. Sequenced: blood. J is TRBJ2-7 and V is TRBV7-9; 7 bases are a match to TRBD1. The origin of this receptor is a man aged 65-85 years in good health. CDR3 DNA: TGTGCCAGCAGCGGCCAAACAGGGGTAAAGTTCTACGAGCAGTACTTC. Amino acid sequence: CASSGQTGVKFYEQYF.